The sequence of this T cell receptor beta chain was determined in a study of blood T cell repertoires in COVID-19. The V gene lost 3 bases and the J gene lost 13 bases, with 15 bases spanning the gap. This CDR3 comprises 12 residues. Profiled with immunoSEQ multiplex PCR; TCRdb holds only in-frame clones, not every one. The sample records about 220,000 clones, over 75% being singletons. Donors were grouped by their self-reported clinical history. This clone was seen only once. The TCR comes from a woman in her sixties or seventies who had recovered from COVID-19. The chain links TRBV12-3 or TRBV12-4 to TRBJ1-2, with D possibly TRBD1 on 5 matching bases. The material sequenced was PBMCs or T cells enriched from blood (not recorded which). CDR3 coding DNA: TGTGCCAGCAGTTTGGTGGCAGGGATGGTCACCTTC. It is translated as CASSLVAGMVTF.